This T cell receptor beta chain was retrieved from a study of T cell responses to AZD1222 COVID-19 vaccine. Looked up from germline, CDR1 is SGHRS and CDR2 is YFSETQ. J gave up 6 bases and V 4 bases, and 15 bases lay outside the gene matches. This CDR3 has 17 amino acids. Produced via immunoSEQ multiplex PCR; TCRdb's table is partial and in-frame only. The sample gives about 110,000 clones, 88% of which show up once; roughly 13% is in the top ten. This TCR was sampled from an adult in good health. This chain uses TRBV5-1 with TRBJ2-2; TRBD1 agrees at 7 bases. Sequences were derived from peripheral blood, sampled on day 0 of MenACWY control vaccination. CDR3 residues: CASSPPLRQGGAGELFF. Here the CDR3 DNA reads TGCGCCAGCAGCCCTCCCCTGAGACAGGGTGGCGCCGGGGAGCTGTTTTTT.